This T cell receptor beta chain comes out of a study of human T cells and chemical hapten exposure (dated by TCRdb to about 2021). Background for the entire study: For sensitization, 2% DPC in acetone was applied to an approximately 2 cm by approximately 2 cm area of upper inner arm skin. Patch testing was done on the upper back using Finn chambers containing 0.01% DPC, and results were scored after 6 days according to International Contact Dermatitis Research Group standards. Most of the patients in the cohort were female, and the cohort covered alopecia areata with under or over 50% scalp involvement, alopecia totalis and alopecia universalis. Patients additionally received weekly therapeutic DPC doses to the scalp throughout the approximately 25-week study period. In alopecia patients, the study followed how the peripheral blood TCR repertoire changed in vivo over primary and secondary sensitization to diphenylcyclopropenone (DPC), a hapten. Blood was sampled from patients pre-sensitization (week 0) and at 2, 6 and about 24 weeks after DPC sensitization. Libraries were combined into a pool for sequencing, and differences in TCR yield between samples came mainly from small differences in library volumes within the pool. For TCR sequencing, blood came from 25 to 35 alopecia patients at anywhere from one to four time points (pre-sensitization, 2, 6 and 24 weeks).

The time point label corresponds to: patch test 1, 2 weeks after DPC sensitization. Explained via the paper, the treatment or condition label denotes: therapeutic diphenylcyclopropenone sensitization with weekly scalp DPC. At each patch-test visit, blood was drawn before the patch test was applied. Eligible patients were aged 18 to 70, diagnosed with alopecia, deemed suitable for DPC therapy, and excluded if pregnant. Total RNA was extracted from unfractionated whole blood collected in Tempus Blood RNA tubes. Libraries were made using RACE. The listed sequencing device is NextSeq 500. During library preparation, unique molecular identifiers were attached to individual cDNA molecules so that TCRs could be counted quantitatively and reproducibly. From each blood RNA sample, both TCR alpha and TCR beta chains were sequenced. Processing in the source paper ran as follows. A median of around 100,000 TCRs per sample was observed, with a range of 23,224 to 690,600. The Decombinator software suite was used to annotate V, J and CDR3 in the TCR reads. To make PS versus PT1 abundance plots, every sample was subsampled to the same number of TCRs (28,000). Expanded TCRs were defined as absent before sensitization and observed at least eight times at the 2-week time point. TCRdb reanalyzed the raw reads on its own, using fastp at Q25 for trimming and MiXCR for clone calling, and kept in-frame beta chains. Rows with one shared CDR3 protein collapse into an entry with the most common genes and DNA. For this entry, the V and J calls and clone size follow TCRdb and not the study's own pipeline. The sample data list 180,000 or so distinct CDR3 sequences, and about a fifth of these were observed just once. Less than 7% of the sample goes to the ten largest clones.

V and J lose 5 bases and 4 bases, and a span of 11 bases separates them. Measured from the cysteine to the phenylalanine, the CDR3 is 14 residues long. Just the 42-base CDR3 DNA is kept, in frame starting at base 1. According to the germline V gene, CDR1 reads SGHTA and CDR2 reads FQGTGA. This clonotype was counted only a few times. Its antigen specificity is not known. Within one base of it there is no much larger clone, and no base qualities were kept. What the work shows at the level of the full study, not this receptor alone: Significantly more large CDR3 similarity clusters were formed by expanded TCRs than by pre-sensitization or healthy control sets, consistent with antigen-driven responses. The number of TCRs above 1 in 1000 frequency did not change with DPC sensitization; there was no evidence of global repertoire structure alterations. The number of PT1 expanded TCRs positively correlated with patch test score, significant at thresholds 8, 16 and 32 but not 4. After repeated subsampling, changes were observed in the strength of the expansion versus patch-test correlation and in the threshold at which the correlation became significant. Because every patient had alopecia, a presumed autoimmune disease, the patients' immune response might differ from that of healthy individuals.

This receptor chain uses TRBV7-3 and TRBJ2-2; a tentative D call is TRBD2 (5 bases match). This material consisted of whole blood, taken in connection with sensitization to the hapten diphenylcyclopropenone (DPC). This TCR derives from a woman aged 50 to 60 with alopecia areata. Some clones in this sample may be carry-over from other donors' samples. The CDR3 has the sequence CASSNPTSTGELFF. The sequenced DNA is TGTGCCAGCAGCAACCCAACTAGCACCGGGGAGCTGTTTTTT.